The TCR beta chain described here comes from a study of blood T cell repertoires in COVID-19. Across the study: Both acute and convalescent COVID-19 samples were obtained from the United States, Italy and Spain. From T cells, B-cell-depleted T cells, or PBMCs came the material, which was cDNA or gDNA.

Assay used: immunoSEQ multiplex PCR; TCRdb lists only in-frame clones, some missing. The sample contains about 250,000 clones, roughly 90% of which appear only once. The germline V gene encodes CDR1 MGHRA and CDR2 YSYEKL. Losses at the gene ends were 4 bases for V and 6 bases for J; bases not matched to a gene: 17. The CDR3 runs to 19 residues. The sequencing sample was made of PBMCs or T cells enriched from blood (not recorded which). The chain joins TRBV4-1 to TRBJ1-6; 8 bases map to TRBD1. This TCR came from a woman in her twenties or thirties with acute COVID-19. The CDR3 loop reads CASSLIGQGKPSFNSPLHF. Written as DNA, the CDR3 is TGCGCCAGCAGCCTAATAGGACAGGGAAAACCATCTTTTAATTCACCCCTCCACTTT.